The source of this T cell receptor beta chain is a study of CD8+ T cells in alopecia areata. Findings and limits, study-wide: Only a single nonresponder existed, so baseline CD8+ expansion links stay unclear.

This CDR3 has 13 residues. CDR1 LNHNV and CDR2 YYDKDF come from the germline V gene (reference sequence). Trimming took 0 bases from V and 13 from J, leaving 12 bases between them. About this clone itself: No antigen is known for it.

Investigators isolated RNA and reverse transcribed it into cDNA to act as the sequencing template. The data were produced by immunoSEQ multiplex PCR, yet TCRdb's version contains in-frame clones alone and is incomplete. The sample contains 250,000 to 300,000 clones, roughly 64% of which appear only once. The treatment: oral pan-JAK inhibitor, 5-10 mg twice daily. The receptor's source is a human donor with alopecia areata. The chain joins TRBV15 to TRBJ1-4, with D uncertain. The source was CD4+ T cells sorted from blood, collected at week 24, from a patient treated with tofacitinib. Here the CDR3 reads CATSRDPVGSLFF. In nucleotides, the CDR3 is TGTGCCACCAGCAGAGATCCGGTCGGGTCACTGTTTTTT.